This is a list of T cell receptor beta chains from one sample in a study of T cell responses to AZD1222 COVID-19 vaccine. The assay was immunoSEQ multiplex PCR, and TCRdb's table has in-frame clones only and misses some. Among roughly 66,000 clones listed, more than 70% were seen once. The specimen comprised peripheral blood, sampled 28 days after the second dose of the MenACWY control vaccine. Receptors originate from an adult who received the MenACWY meningococcal vaccine as a control. CDR3s include the opening cysteine and the closing phenylalanine or tryptophan. The order of the fields is D gene, clone size, V gene, J gene, CDR3 DNA, CDR3 protein. The D gene is left open where the match is weak. Not every row has a clone size; where given, it reads once, few, many or a size class.

>.|.|TRBV19|TRBJ1-6
TGTGCCAGTAGCCCAACCGGGACACCGGGGCATTCACCCCTCCACTTT
CASSPTGTPGHSPLHF
>.|.|TRBV6-2/TRBV6-3|TRBJ2-2
TGTGCCAGCAGTTACTCATGGTCCGGGGAGCTGTTTTTT
CASSYSWSGELFF
>.|.|TRBV19|TRBJ2-1
TGTGCCAGTAGTATCGTGTCGTCCAATGAGCAGTTCTTC
CASSIVSSNEQFF
>TRBD1|.|TRBV7-9|TRBJ1-4
TGTGCCAGCAGCTTAGCCAGCAGGGGGCTGGATGAAAAACTGTTTTTT
CASSLASRGLDEKLFF
>TRBD1|.|TRBV28|TRBJ1-2
TGTGCCAGCAGAGGGGACAGCCTTTATGGCTACACCTTC
CASRGDSLYGYTF
>.|.|TRBV2|TRBJ1-5
TGTGCCAGCAGTTCAGGGAATCAGCCCCAGCATTTT
CASSSGNQPQHF
>.|.|TRBV12-3/TRBV12-4|TRBJ1-3
TGTGCCAGCAGTTCTGCAGGAAACACCATATATTTT
CASSSAGNTIYF
>TRBD2|.|TRBV4-3|TRBJ2-1
TGCGCCAGCAGACTCGCGGGAGGTGAAAATGAGCAGTTCTTC
CASRLAGGENEQFF
>.|.|TRBV7-7|TRBJ2-1
TGTGCTAGCAGCTTAGGGACCTTCTCGAGCAATGAGCAGTTCTTC
CASSLGTFSSNEQFF
>.|.|TRBV18|TRBJ1-2
TGTGCCAGCTCACCACTCACCACCGCCAACTATGGCTACACCTTC
CASSPLTTANYGYTF
>.|.|TRBV28|TRBJ1-2
TGTGCCAGCAGTTTAGGGGTGGAGGGAGTCTATGGCTACACCTTC
CASSLGVEGVYGYTF
>.|once|TRBV27|TRBJ2-3
TGTGCCAGTCCAACACATACGCAGTATTTT
CASPTHTQYF
>.|.|TRBV3-1/TRBV3-2|TRBJ2-3
TGTGCCAGCAGCCCCCCAGGGGTCGATACGCAGTATTTT
CASSPPGVDTQYF